One sample yielded the 23 T cell receptor beta chains listed below, sequenced in a study of T cell responses to AZD1222 COVID-19 vaccine. The table came from immunoSEQ multiplex PCR; TCRdb's copy has only in-frame clones and leaves some out. This table holds around 150,000 clones, 90% to 95% found once. This specimen was peripheral blood, taken 28 days after the second AZD1222 dose. These receptors were collected from an adult who received the AZD1222 COVID-19 vaccine.

The chain links TRBV7-8 to TRBJ1-2; the D is unclear. Between the trimmed V and J ends, which lost 1 base and 8 bases, there was a span of 11 bases. The CDR3 spans 13 residues. Germline V lookup: CDR1 SGHVS, CDR2 FQNEAQ. As DNA, the CDR3 is TGTGCCAGCAGCTTAGGAGCCAGGCGAGGCTACACCTTC. Translated: CASSLGARRGYTF.

V usage is TRBV6-2 or TRBV6-3 and J usage is TRBJ2-7, with D hard to call. Trimming removed 4 bases at V and 3 bases at J, with 19 bases between. Germline loops: CDR1 MNHEY, CDR2 SVGEGT. This CDR3 region has 16 residues. The CDR3 reads CASSSSSALPVYEQYF. In DNA form, the CDR3 reads TGTGCCAGCAGTTCCTCTTCCGCCCTGCCAGTCTACGAGCAGTACTTC.

V usage is TRBV28 and J usage is TRBJ2-5; D not certain. Per germline, CDR1 MDHEN and CDR2 SYDVKM. This CDR3 comprises 13 residues. The V and J ends lost 1 base and 5 bases respectively, with 8 bases between them. Here the CDR3 reads CASSLSGVETQYF. The CDR3 bases are TGTGCCAGCAGTTTATCCGGTGTGGAGACCCAGTACTTC.

The chain is built from TRBV24-1 and TRBJ1-5; weak D call: TRBD1 (6 bases). This CDR3 contains 16 residues. Germline CDR1 and CDR2: KGHDR and SFDVKD. V was trimmed by 4 bases and J by 3 bases, leaving 15 bases between them. The CDR3 is CATSDPRGGLNQPQHF. CDR3 sequence (DNA): TGTGCCACCAGTGACCCCCGGGGGGGGCTCAATCAGCCCCAGCATTTT.

The chain combines TRBV19 with TRBJ1-5; D may be TRBD1 (6 bases). The CDR3 contains 21 residues. With 8 bases removed from V and 4 bases from J, the gap between germline ends came to 36 bases. The germline gives CDR1 LNHDA, CDR2 SQIVND (reference sequence). DNA for the CDR3: TGTGCCAGTTCCTCCACACTCCGGAGGGGGGGCTTGATTGGTAGGAATCAGCCCCAGCATTTT. It is translated as CASSSTLRRGGLIGRNQPQHF. Full variable domain (missing parts from reference TRBV19 and TRBJ1-5): DGGITQSPKYLFRKEGQNVTLSCEQNLNHDAMYWYRQDPGQGLRLIYYSQIVNDFQKGDIAEGYSVSREKKESFPLTVTSAQKNPTAFYLCASSSTLRRGGLIGRNQPQHFGDGTRLSIL.

The CDR3: CASRRDLMNTEAFF. In nucleotides, the CDR3 is TGTGCCAGCAGGCGGGACCTTATGAACACTGAAGCTTTCTTT. The chain joins TRBV6-5 to TRBJ1-1; the D gene is possibly TRBD1 (5 bases). The germline V gene encodes CDR1 MNHEY and CDR2 SVGAGI. Trimming cost V 6 bases and J 0 bases, with 11 bases left between them. The CDR3 sequence is 14 residues long.

The CDR3 sequence: CASSVGTGGRETQYF. The DNA for the CDR3 is TGTGCCAGCAGTGTAGGGACAGGGGGCCGAGAGACCCAGTACTTC. The chain combines TRBV25-1 with TRBJ2-5, with 12 bases identical to TRBD1. V was pared by 4 bases and J by 4 bases, with 4 bases of the junction left unmatched. CDR3 length equals 15 residues. The germline CDR1 and CDR2 sequences are MGHDK and SYGVNS.

This clone is a singleton in its sample. The gene calls are TRBV16 and TRBJ2-2; D remains ambiguous. Between the trimmed V and J ends, which lost 3 bases and 8 bases, there was a span of 7 bases. The CDR3 is 12 residues long. Germline CDR1 is KGHSY and CDR2 is FQNENV. CDR3: CASSHPEGELFF. CDR3 nucleotide sequence: TGTGCCAGCAGCCACCCGGAGGGGGAGCTGTTTTTT.

The chain is built from TRBV5-5 and TRBJ1-1; no clear D. V lost 4 bases and J 8 bases, leaving 21 bases between the germline ends. Per the germline V gene, CDR1 is SGHKS and CDR2 is YYEKEE (reference sequence). This CDR3 spans 15 amino acids. DNA of the CDR3: TGTGCCAGCAGCCTTGGGGTGCGGGGAACTGGGGAAGCTTTCTTT. This translates into CASSLGVRGTGEAFF. Complete variable domain (other parts from reference TRBV5-5 and TRBJ1-1): DAGVTQSPTHLIKTRGQQVTLRCSPISGHKSVSWYQQVLGQGPQFIFQYYEKEERGRGNFPDRFSARQFPNYSSELNVNALLLGDSALYLCASSLGVRGTGEAFFGQGTRLTVV.

The rearrangement joins TRBV6-5 to TRBJ2-7, with D hard to call. The CDR3 spans 16 residues. V was clipped by 3 bases and J by 2 bases, with 17 bases between them. Germline-derived CDR1 and CDR2 are MNHEY and SVGAGI. Here the CDR3 DNA reads TGTGCCAGCAGTTATGGGTCTGGCGGCTCAACCTACGAGCAGTACTTC. Translation gives CASSYGSGGSTYEQYF.

The rearrangement links TRBV27 to TRBJ2-7, with TRBD1 identical over 7 bases. The germline CDR1 and CDR2 sequences are MNHEY and SMNVEV (reference sequence). V lost 0 bases to trimming and J lost 3 bases; unmatched junction nucleotides: 20. The CDR3 totals 20 residues. The CDR3 nucleotides are TGTGCCAGCAGTTTATCGAGTGTAGAGGGGGCGGCACTATTCAACTACGAGCAGTACTTC. Its translation: CASSLSSVEGAALFNYEQYF.

This clone occurred a few times. The V call is TRBV6-2 or TRBV6-3, the J call TRBJ1-2; possible D gene TRBD1, 5 bases. Germline V gene sequence: CDR1 MNHEY, CDR2 SVGEGT. V lost 0 bases and J 7 bases, leaving 15 bases between the germline ends. The CDR3 spans 15 residues. This CDR3 is CASSYSTYDSRGYTF. The CDR3 coding sequence is TGTGCCAGCAGTTACTCGACTTATGACAGCCGTGGCTACACCTTC.

The table lists this clone with a count of one. This sequence joins TRBV25-1 and TRBJ2-3; D is possibly TRBD2 (7 bases). There are 16 residues in the CDR3. Trimming stripped 6 bases from V and 0 bases from J, with 16 bases between. The V gene's germline CDR1 is MGHDK and CDR2 SYGVNS. CDR3 bases: TGTGCCAGCAGCCAGGGGAGGGGGATGAGCACAGATACGCAGTATTTT. Translated: CASSQGRGMSTDTQYF.

The genes are TRBV2 and TRBJ2-7, with D maybe TRBD1 (5 bases). Germline lookup yields CDR1 SNHLY and CDR2 FYNNEI. The CDR3 is made up of 11 amino acids. Trimming shortened V by 8 bases and J by 3 bases, and 8 bases separated the two germline ends. The CDR3 region is CASGQGYEQYF. The CDR3 region has the DNA TGTGCCAGCGGGCAGGGCTACGAGCAGTACTTC.

This clone appeared a single time. This chain joins TRBV27 and TRBJ2-7; 8 bases line up with TRBD1. V gave up 6 bases and J gave up 0 bases; unmatched junction bases: 4. The germline CDR1 and CDR2 sequences are MNHEY and SMNVEV (reference sequence). This CDR3 contains 14 residues. The CDR3 protein is CASRDRDSSYEQYF. In DNA form, the CDR3 reads TGTGCCAGCAGGGACAGGGACTCCTCCTACGAGCAGTACTTC.

The chain joins TRBV4-1 to TRBJ1-2, with D hard to call. This CDR3 has 14 amino acids. Trimming took off 1 base at V and 2 bases at J, with 8 bases between the two ends. Germline V gene lookup returns CDR1 MGHRA and CDR2 YSYEKL. The CDR3 sequence: CASSQGVGNYGYTF. As DNA, the CDR3 is TGCGCCAGCAGCCAAGGGGTAGGGAACTATGGCTACACCTTC.

The chain uses TRBV5-1 and TRBJ2-1, with a tentative D call TRBD2 (6 bases). The ends were cut back, 4 bases at V and 4 bases at J, with 6 bases in the middle. The CDR3 is 12 amino acids. The germline CDR1 and CDR2 sequences are SGHRS and YFSETQ. The CDR3 spells CASSGGYNEQFF. CDR3 nucleotides: TGCGCCAGCAGCGGGGGGTACAATGAGCAGTTCTTC.

This clone appeared a few times. This chain uses TRBV7-2 with TRBJ2-5, with a tentative D call TRBD1 (6 bases). Germline loops: CDR1 SGHTA, CDR2 FQGNSA. This CDR3 has 14 residues. Trimming removed 4 bases at V and 7 bases at J, with 16 bases between. This chain's CDR3 is CASSYLQGIGTQYF. The CDR3 DNA sequence: TGTGCCAGCAGCTATCTACAGGGTATTGGGACCCAGTACTTC. Looking up the rest from reference TRBV7-2 and TRBJ2-5 gives the full variable domain: GAGVSQSPSNKVTEKGKDVELRCDPISGHTALYWYRQSLGQGLEFLIYFQGNSAPDKSGLPSDRFSAERTGGSVSTLTIQRTQQEDSAVYLCASSYLQGIGTQYFGPGTRLLVL.

This clone was counted a few times. V and J are TRBV7-2 and TRBJ1-2, with TRBD1 matching 9 bases. Germline V gene data show CDR1 as SGHTA and CDR2 as FQGNSA. After removal of 5 bases from V and 2 bases from J, the junction contained 6 bases not matched to a gene. The CDR3 is 15 residues long. The CDR3 nucleotides read TGTGCCAGCAGCATCCCTGACAGGGGGAACTATGGCTACACCTTC. Protein: CASSIPDRGNYGYTF.

V is TRBV9 and J is TRBJ2-3; unclear D gene. V lost 2 bases and J lost 1, with 8 bases in between. The V gene's germline CDR1 is SGDLS and CDR2 YYNGEE. CDR3 length equals 14 residues. The CDR3 DNA reads TGTGCCAGCAGCGTCGACCTACGCACAGATACGCAGTATTTT. It is translated as CASSVDLRTDTQYF.

V and J are TRBV5-4 and TRBJ2-3; the match to TRBD2 covers 8 bases. V was pared by 1 base and J by 3 bases, with 10 bases of the junction left unmatched. The germline gives CDR1 SGHNT, CDR2 YYREEE (reference sequence). CDR3 length equals 17 residues. The CDR3, as DNA: TGTGCCAGCAGCTTGATGCTAGGGACGGGGGGGACAGATACGCAGTATTTT. This translates into CASSLMLGTGGTDTQYF. The whole variable domain, remainder taken from reference TRBV5-4 and TRBJ2-3, is ETGVTQSPTHLIKTRGQQVTLRCSSQSGHNTVSWYQQALGQGPQFIFQYYREEENGRGNFPPRFSGLQFPNYSSELNVNALELDDSALYLCASSLMLGTGGTDTQYFGPGTRLTVL.

The chain is built from TRBV10-3 and TRBJ2-5; D gene unclear. V lost 4 bases to trimming and J lost 0 bases, with 6 bases between them. Germline CDR1 and CDR2: ENHRY and SYGVKD. The CDR3 runs 13 residues. The CDR3 region has the DNA TGTGCCATCAGTGTCCAGGACCAAGAGACCCAGTACTTC. It specifies CAISVQDQETQYF.

The chain recombines TRBV29-1 with TRBJ2-7, with 7 bases matching TRBD1. The CDR3 length is 14 residues. V gave up 3 bases and J gave up 10 bases; unmatched junction bases: 15. Germline CDR1 and CDR2: SQVTM and ANQGSEA. In DNA form, the CDR3 reads TGCAGCGTTGATTGGGAGAACGCAGGGGACAGACAGTACTTC. This codes for CSVDWENAGDRQYF.